This TCR beta chain was sequenced for a study of identical twins. The CDR3 runs 15 residues. Germline CDR1 and CDR2: MNHEY and SVGEGT. J was trimmed by 9 bases and V by 1 base; bases with no gene match: 8. This clonotype was observed a few times. Each CDR3 protein gets one entry after TCRdb re-called the 5' RACE reads with MiXCR. The repertoire has fewer than 250,000 distinct CDR3 sequences, more than 15% of them found once; the top ten carry around two fifths. The same specimen was also included in a second study, on T cells expressing NK-cell markers. From that paper: With respect to HCMV, most of the eight sequenced donors were seropositive, and one was seronegative. Dominant NKG2C+ clonotypes in roughly 6 donors made up about 1.0-7.0% of CD8+ T cells.

This receptor was taken from a woman aged 18 to 35 in good health. Material: CD8+ T cells sorted from blood. This chain joins TRBV6-2 or TRBV6-3 and TRBJ2-1, with 8 nucleotides matching TRBD2. The CDR3: CASSYLSGSLGEQFF. DNA of the CDR3: TGTGCCAGCAGTTACTTGAGCGGGAGTCTCGGTGAGCAGTTCTTC.